The 27 T cell receptor beta chains below were found in one sample sequenced in a study of blood T cell repertoires in COVID-19. The method was immunoSEQ multiplex PCR; TCRdb's version includes in-frame clones alone and lacks a portion of them. The table shows 45,000 to 50,000 clones, with approximately 83% occurring only once. Material: peripheral blood. The receptor source for this set is a woman aged 80 or older with COVID-19, enrolled during active disease.

This clone was observed a handful of times. The CDR3, as DNA: TGTGCCAGCAGTCTTTCAGACAGGGCTGGCTACACCTTC. Its translation is CASSLSDRAGYTF. The chain uses TRBV27 and TRBJ1-2; 7 bases are shared with TRBD1. This CDR3 comprises 13 residues. Germline lookup yields CDR1 MNHEY and CDR2 SMNVEV (reference sequence). V lost 5 bases, J lost 7 bases, and 7 bases stayed unmatched.

This clone was seen only a few times. V usage is TRBV11-1 and J usage is TRBJ2-1; D possibly corresponds to TRBD2 (8 bases). The germline V gene has CDR1 SGHAT and CDR2 FQDESV (reference sequence). V was pared by 5 bases and J by 9 bases, with 17 bases between. The length of the CDR3 is 14 residues. CDR3 amino acids: CASSQGEAGGEQFF. The CDR3 region has the DNA TGTGCCAGCAGCCAGGGGGAGGCGGGGGGTGAGCAGTTCTTC.

J is TRBJ1-2 and V is TRBV5-1; TRBD1 agrees at 10 bases. CDR3 length: 21 amino acids. CDR1 is SGHRS and CDR2 is YFSETQ in the germline V gene. The junction had 19 bases not matched to a gene; V was cut back by 2 bases and J by 0 bases. CDR3 sequence: CASSFPGAGTGETRTNYGYTF. The DNA of the CDR3 is TGCGCCAGCAGCTTTCCGGGAGCAGGGACAGGGGAAACAAGAACTAACTATGGCTACACCTTC.

This rearrangement joins TRBV27 to TRBJ2-1; weak D call: TRBD2 (5 bases). V lost 4 bases and J 0 bases, leaving 16 bases between the germline ends. The germline CDR1 and CDR2 sequences are MNHEY and SMNVEV (reference sequence). CDR3 length: 17 amino acids. The CDR3 DNA reads as TGTGCCAGCAGTTCCGATCCTACCCGGGGCTCCTACAATGAGCAGTTCTTC. This translates into CASSSDPTRGSYNEQFF.

J is TRBJ2-3 and V is TRBV7-9; the match to TRBD2 covers 15 bases. The CDR3 has 19 amino acids. Trimming at V came to 5 bases and at J to 4 bases, leaving 13 bases not matched to a gene. Germline V gives CDR1 SEHNR, CDR2 FQNEAQ (reference sequence). CDR3 coding DNA: TGTGCCAGCAGCAATTTCCGGACTAGCGGGAGGGAGGGGGCAGATACGCAGTATTTT. It yields the protein CASSNFRTSGREGADTQYF.

The chain recombines TRBV11-3 with TRBJ2-1; 7 nucleotides line up with TRBD2. Germline V lookup: CDR1 SGHNT, CDR2 YENEEA. The junction had 0 bases not matched to a gene; V was cut back by 3 bases and J by 7 bases. The CDR3 length is 12 residues. DNA of the CDR3: TGTGCCAGCAGCTTCGGGGGGAATGAGCAGTTCTTC. Its protein is CASSFGGNEQFF.

The CDR3 DNA follows: TGTGCCAGCAGTTACTCTCGGACAGGGGGGAACTACGAGCAGTACTTC. Its translation: CASSYSRTGGNYEQYF. The rearrangement uses TRBV6-2 or TRBV6-3 and TRBJ2-7; 10 nucleotides line up with TRBD1. The CDR3 has 16 amino acids. Per the germline V gene, CDR1 is MNHEY and CDR2 is SVGEGT. The J segment lost 3 bases and the V segment lost 0 bases, leaving 5 bases of the junction unmatched.

The chain joins TRBV6-5 to TRBJ1-1; maybe TRBD1 (5 bases). The V gene lost 8 bases and the J gene lost 7 bases, with 17 bases spanning the gap. Per the germline V gene, CDR1 is MNHEY and CDR2 is SVGAGI. The CDR3 covers 13 residues. The CDR3 sequence: CASLRPIQGEAFF. DNA of the CDR3: TGTGCCAGCCTTCGACCGATTCAGGGTGAAGCTTTCTTT.

In its sample, this clone was seen a few times. The chain is built from TRBV7-9 and TRBJ1-5, with 9 bases matching TRBD1. J was trimmed by 2 bases and V by 4 bases; bases with no gene match: 0. The CDR3 consists of 14 residues. Germline values: CDR1 SEHNR, CDR2 FQNEAQ (reference sequence). The CDR3 bases are TGTGCCAGCAGCTGGGACAGGGGCAATCAGCCCCAGCATTTT. Protein product: CASSWDRGNQPQHF.

The table lists this clone with a few counts. This sequence joins TRBV11-2 and TRBJ2-3; TRBD2 is a possible D gene (5 bases). CDR1 is SGHAT, CDR2 FQNNGV, per germline. This CDR3 region has 14 residues. V was trimmed by 2 bases and J by 4 bases, leaving 10 bases between them. CDR3 in amino acids: CASSLYLAADTQYF. Written as DNA, the CDR3 is TGTGCCAGCAGCTTATACCTAGCAGCAGATACGCAGTATTTT.

The chain is built from TRBV6-6 and TRBJ2-7; TRBD2 agrees at 7 bases. With 4 bases clipped from V and 5 bases from J, the junction kept 2 bases outside the gene matches. Germline CDR1 and CDR2: MNHNY and SVGAGI (reference sequence). This CDR3 is 12 amino acids long. The CDR3 DNA follows: TGTGCCAGCAGTTGGAGCGGGGACGAGCAGTACTTC. Amino acids: CASSWSGDEQYF.

The V call is TRBV6-8, the J call TRBJ2-7; 7 bases align to TRBD2. There are 15 residues in the CDR3. Germline CDR1 MNHGY, CDR2 SAAAGT. V trimming: 4 bases; J trimming: 1 base; junction bases outside the gene matches: 7. In DNA form, the CDR3 reads TGTGCCAGCAGTTCTATATGGGGGGGGTCCTACGAGCAGTACTTC. Its translation is CASSSIWGGSYEQYF.

This rearrangement joins TRBV12-5 to TRBJ1-5; 7 bases map to TRBD1. Germline lookup yields CDR1 LGHNT and CDR2 FRNRAP. V gave up 5 bases and J gave up 7 bases; unmatched junction bases: 8. CDR3 length: 14 residues. In nucleotides, the CDR3 is TGTGCTAGTGGTACAGGGGAAGCAGGACAGCCCCAGCATTTT. It yields the protein CASGTGEAGQPQHF.

The V call is TRBV5-4, the J call TRBJ1-4, with 11 bases aligning to TRBD1. CDR1 SGHNT and CDR2 YYREEE come from the germline V gene (reference sequence). This CDR3 has 15 residues. The ends lost 4 bases at V and 7 bases at J; junction bases unmatched: 6. The CDR3 sequence is CASSPGGTGGEKLFF. For the CDR3, the DNA is TGTGCCAGCAGCCCTGGGGGGACAGGGGGTGAAAAACTGTTTTTT.

The chain is built from TRBV4-2 and TRBJ1-2; TRBD1 is a possible D gene (5 bases). V was trimmed by 0 bases and J by 6 bases, leaving 11 bases between them. Germline V gives CDR1 LGHNA, CDR2 YNFKEQ. This CDR3 spans 14 amino acids. The CDR3 region is CASSQDARADGYTF. Here the CDR3 DNA reads TGTGCCAGCAGCCAAGACGCCAGGGCTGATGGCTACACCTTC.

The V call is TRBV18, the J call TRBJ2-7, with 7 bases lining up with TRBD1. Germline V gene data show CDR1 as KGHSH and CDR2 as LQKENI. V was pared by 0 bases and J by 2 bases, with 7 bases of the junction left unmatched. CDR3 length: 16 residues. CDR3 in DNA: TGTGCCAGCTCACCACCACAGGGGCCTTCGGCCTACGAGCAGTACTTC. It translates to CASSPPQGPSAYEQYF.

In its sample, this clone was seen many times. V gene TRBV5-1 combines with J gene TRBJ2-1; 8 bases match TRBD2. The CDR3 extends over 17 amino acids. CDR1 and CDR2 from the germline V gene are SGHRS and YFSETQ. J was trimmed by 7 bases and V by 4 bases; bases with no gene match: 16. CDR3 amino acids: CASSLGLAARAENEQFF. The CDR3 bases are TGCGCCAGCAGCCTCGGACTAGCAGCCCGGGCAGAAAATGAGCAGTTCTTC.

J is TRBJ2-5 and V is TRBV6-6; 12 positions match TRBD1. The V gene's germline CDR1 is MNHNY and CDR2 SVGAGI (reference sequence). Losses at the gene ends were 4 bases for V and 1 base for J; bases not matched to a gene: 4. The CDR3 has 16 amino acids. The CDR3 sequence is CASSSGTGGIQETQYF. CDR3 in DNA: TGTGCCAGCAGTTCCGGGACAGGGGGCATCCAAGAGACCCAGTACTTC.

V usage is TRBV12-3 or TRBV12-4 and J usage is TRBJ1-2; D might be TRBD1 (6 bases). V lost 4 bases and J 7 bases, leaving 10 bases between the germline ends. This CDR3 is built from 12 residues. The CDR3 protein is CASSSGTSGYTF. The CDR3 nucleotides read TGTGCCAGCAGTTCCGGGACAAGTGGCTACACCTTC.

This rearrangement joins TRBV15 to TRBJ2-1, with 8 positions matching TRBD2. The CDR3 consists of 15 residues. V lost 0 bases to trimming and J lost 6 bases; unmatched junction nucleotides: 4. Germline assignment: CDR1 LNHNV and CDR2 YYDKDF (reference sequence). The CDR3 DNA follows: TGTGCCACCAGCAGAGAGACTAGCGTAGGCAATGAGCAGTTCTTC. As protein: CATSRETSVGNEQFF.

The chain employs TRBV4-1 and TRBJ2-1; 14 nucleotides align to TRBD2. J lost 6 bases, V lost 6 bases, and 10 bases had no gene match. CDR1 and CDR2 from the germline V gene are MGHRA and YSYEKL. This CDR3 is built from 17 residues. In DNA form, the CDR3 reads TGCGCCAGCAGGACGGGACTAGCGGGAGTTATAGGCAATGAGCAGTTCTTC. This translates into CASRTGLAGVIGNEQFF.

The gene calls are TRBV19 and TRBJ1-1, with D unresolved. Trimming took off 3 bases at V and 4 bases at J, with 12 bases between the two ends. CDR3 length: 14 amino acids. CDR1 is LNHDA, CDR2 SQIVND, per germline (reference sequence). The CDR3 region has the DNA TGTGCCAGTAGTATCCTGGGTTCGGGCACTGAAGCTTTCTTT. Translation gives CASSILGSGTEAFF.

The rearrangement links TRBV7-2 to TRBJ2-1; TRBD2 agrees at 11 bases. The CDR3 loop spans 16 amino acids. The J segment lost 7 bases and the V segment lost 1 base, leaving 6 bases of the junction unmatched. Germline CDR1 SGHTA, CDR2 FQGNSA. CDR3: CASSLVGIAGGNEQFF. The CDR3 region has the DNA TGTGCCAGCAGCTTAGTCGGGATAGCGGGGGGGAATGAGCAGTTCTTC. Variable domain in full (rest from reference TRBV7-2 and TRBJ2-1): GAGVSQSPSNKVTEKGKDVELRCDPISGHTALYWYRQSLGQGLEFLIYFQGNSAPDKSGLPSDRFSAERTGGSVSTLTIQRTQQEDSAVYLCASSLVGIAGGNEQFFGPGTRLTVL.

J is TRBJ2-1 and V is TRBV6-2 or TRBV6-3; possibly TRBD1 for D (5 bases). V was clipped by 5 bases and J by 1 base, with 15 bases between them. Germline V CDR1 and CDR2: MNHEY, SVGEGT. The CDR3 covers 16 residues. Here the CDR3 DNA reads TGTGCCAGCAGTCCACACCTAGGGGCGTCCTACAATGAGCAGTTCTTC. Translation: CASSPHLGASYNEQFF.

The gene calls are TRBV24-1 and TRBJ2-1, with 8 bases that match TRBD2. Germline loops: CDR1 KGHDR, CDR2 SFDVKD. This CDR3 has 14 amino acids. J gave up 10 bases and V 9 bases, and 13 bases lay outside the gene matches. The DNA of the CDR3 is TGTGCCACCTCGGGGGTAGCGGGATTGCGGGAGCAGTTCTTC. Protein: CATSGVAGLREQFF.

The V call is TRBV20-1, the J call TRBJ2-7; tentatively, D is TRBD1 (5 bases). This CDR3 has 11 amino acids. Germline CDR1 is DFQATT and CDR2 is SNEGSKA (reference sequence). The chain's CDR3 is CAVLQGYEQYF. The CDR3 region has the DNA TGCGCAGTTCTTCAGGGCTACGAGCAGTACTTC.

The chain links TRBV5-1 to TRBJ2-7, with 11 bases aligning to TRBD2. The CDR3 covers 16 residues. V was pared by 3 bases and J by 2 bases, with 7 bases of the junction left unmatched. Germline V CDR1 and CDR2: SGHRS, YFSETQ. As DNA, the CDR3 is TGCGCCAGCAGCTCACAGACTAGCGGGGTAACCTACGAGCAGTACTTC. It codes for CASSSQTSGVTYEQYF.